These T cell receptor beta chains were read from a single sample in a study of blood T cell repertoires in COVID-19. Clones were read by immunoSEQ multiplex PCR, and TCRdb kept only the in-frame ones, dropping some. Altogether about 120,000 clones are present, approximately 80% being singletons, with the ten largest covering about 4%. The sample consisted of peripheral blood. All receptors derive from a woman older than 75 with acute or convalescent COVID-19. Both conserved end residues are part of each CDR3. Each record gives: J gene, V gene, CDR3 protein.

>TRBJ1-5|TRBV6-2/TRBV6-3
CASSYGTPNQPQHF
>TRBJ1-1|TRBV29-1
CSVETGGNTEAFF
>TRBJ2-2|TRBV18
CASSPDRRGELFF
>TRBJ2-5|TRBV28
CASSLPGLEETQYF
>TRBJ2-3|TRBV7-2
CASSPRGASGTTDTQYF
>TRBJ2-3|TRBV18
CASSTTGATDTQYF
>TRBJ1-2|TRBV3-1/TRBV3-2
CASSLASTVSGGGYTF
>TRBJ1-3|TRBV7-2
CASSPSENTIYF
>TRBJ1-2|TRBV20-1
CSASTGGGGYTF
>TRBJ1-6|TRBV6-5
CASGAASSYNSPLHF
>TRBJ2-3|TRBV28
CASMTGGTDTQYF
>TRBJ1-2|TRBV11-2
CASSLMGGGRSYTF
>TRBJ1-3|TRBV7-2
CASSLMGASTGNTIYF
>TRBJ2-3|TRBV7-2
CASSDGGGTDTQYF
>TRBJ2-5|TRBV9
CASSSGAGGRNEETQYF